These 23 T cell receptor beta chains were all obtained from the same sample, sequenced in a study of glioma-infiltrating T cells. TCR alpha and beta CDR3 regions were amplified from RNA using iRepertoire nested multiplex PCR. TCRdb called the multiplex PCR reads again in MiXCR, with one record for every CDR3 protein. The sample lists approximately 400,000 distinct CDR3 sequences, 41% occurring once. Sequencing used glioma tissue, nonneoplastic brain tissue, or PBMCs (not recorded which). The receptors come from a human donor with low-grade glioma or glioblastoma, undergoing nonglioma brain surgery, or in good health (not recorded which).

This clonotype was detected a few times. This rearrangement joins TRBV4-2 to TRBJ1-1, with D maybe TRBD1 (6 bases). In germline, CDR1 is LGHNA, CDR2 YNFKEQ. V was trimmed by 0 bases and J by 3 bases, leaving 14 bases between them. This CDR3 contains 16 residues. The CDR3 is CASSQDSGVTYTEAFF. CDR3 DNA: TGTGCCAGCAGCCAAGATTCAGGGGTAACGTACACTGAAGCTTTCTTT.

In regard to this clonotype: A read error may be the cause here, since a much bigger clone is one base away. Lacking the conserved final phenylalanine or tryptophan, this CDR3 likely reflects a read error. The CDR3 sequence is CSAPRGDSSYNEQFL. The DNA for the CDR3 is TGCAGTGCTCCTCGGGGGGACAGCTCCTACAATGAGCAGTTCCTC. V usage is TRBV20-1 and J usage is TRBJ2-1; D is possibly TRBD1 or TRBD2 (7 bases each). The V gene lost 5 bases and the J gene lost 0 bases, with 14 bases spanning the gap. Germline V CDR1 and CDR2: DFQATT, SNEGSKA (reference sequence). CDR3 length equals 15 residues.

A remark on this clonotype: A much bigger clone sits one base away, suggesting this may be a read error. The chain has TRBV20-1 and TRBJ2-5, with TRBD2 matching 8 bases. The CDR3 is made up of 15 amino acids. Per germline, CDR1 DFQATT and CDR2 SNEGSKA (reference sequence). The CDR3 is CSARGRGGVQETKYF. As DNA, the CDR3 is TGCAGTGCTAGGGGCCGGGGGGGCGTCCAAGAGACCAAGTACTTC.

This chain joins TRBV19 and TRBJ2-1; D remains unclear. Looked up from germline, CDR1 is LNHDA and CDR2 is SQIVND (reference sequence). Trimming shortened V by 1 base and J by 0 bases, and 13 bases separated the two germline ends. The CDR3 has 17 residues. CDR3 residues: CASSIGSAFRSYNEQFF. The CDR3 DNA reads as TGTGCCAGTAGTATAGGTTCGGCGTTCCGCTCCTACAATGAGCAGTTCTTC.

This clonotype appeared a few times. The V and J genes are TRBV4-1 and TRBJ1-4, with unresolved D. The germline V and J ends were trimmed by 3 bases and 4 bases, with 9 bases remaining between them. Germline V gives CDR1 MGHRA, CDR2 YSYEKL. The CDR3 is made up of 14 amino acids. The CDR3 is CASSQGQVNEKLFF. CDR3 sequence (DNA): TGCGCCAGCAGCCAGGGCCAGGTTAATGAAAAACTGTTTTTT.

This clonotype has a handful of counts. The chain employs TRBV4-3 and TRBJ1-6; 7 nucleotides agree with TRBD1. The CDR3 has 16 residues. Unmatched junction bases numbered 13, after V lost 0 bases and J lost 14 bases. Germline V gene data show CDR1 as LGHNA and CDR2 as YSLEER. The DNA for the CDR3 is TGCGCCAGCAGCCAAGAGTTGGACAGGCCCCGGAGGGCCCTCCACTTT. Translating gives CASSQELDRPRRALHF.

Note on this clonotype: The junction differs from germline at one of its ends, possibly a read error. This chain uses TRBV28 with TRBJ1-5; no clear D. CDR3 size: 13 residues. Germline assignment: CDR1 MDHEN and CDR2 SYDVKM. The CDR3 region is CARSYTLGEPQHF. The CDR3 DNA reads TGTGCCAGAAGTTATACCCTCGGAGAGCCCCAGCATTTT.

In this sample, this clonotype turned up many times. The rearrangement uses TRBV20-1 and TRBJ2-3; TRBD2 matches at 13 bases. CDR3 size: 16 residues. Losses at the gene ends were 4 bases for V and 1 base for J; bases not matched to a gene: 5. From germline, CDR1 is DFQATT and CDR2 SNEGSKA (reference sequence). The CDR3 region has the DNA TGCAGTGCTACCGGGGGGACTAGCGGGGGCACAGATACGCAGTATTTT. Encoded protein: CSATGGTSGGTDTQYF.

This chain joins TRBV4-2 and TRBJ2-3, with no clear D. This CDR3 contains 18 residues. Trimming removed 0 bases from V and 5 bases from J, with 21 bases in between. Germline CDR1 is LGHNA and CDR2 is YNFKEQ. CDR3 protein: CASSQEYWRPEVRDTQYF. The CDR3 bases are TGTGCCAGCAGCCAAGAATATTGGCGCCCAGAGGTTAGAGATACGCAGTATTTT.

This clonotype was found a few times. The V and J genes are TRBV7-9 and TRBJ2-5; D gene uncertain. This CDR3 is built from 17 residues. The germline gives CDR1 SEHNR, CDR2 FQNEAQ (reference sequence). V dropped 7 bases and J dropped 0 bases, with 21 bases sitting between them. The CDR3 bases are TGTGCCAGCACCCGCTTAGGCTTCGACACCTACCAAGAGACCCAGTACTTC. Its protein is CASTRLGFDTYQETQYF.

V usage is TRBV7-2 and J usage is TRBJ1-3; TRBD1 matches 7 bases. Germline V gene sequence: CDR1 SGHTA, CDR2 FQGNSA. Unmatched junction bases numbered 6, after V lost 5 bases and J lost 5 bases. The CDR3 extends over 14 amino acids. The CDR3 sequence is CASSPGTARNTIYF. CDR3 DNA sequence: TGTGCCAGCAGCCCAGGGACAGCTAGAAACACCATATATTTT.

The chain links TRBV7-2 to TRBJ1-2, with 7 nucleotides matching TRBD1. The germline V gene has CDR1 SGHTA and CDR2 FQGNSA. V lost 2 bases to trimming and J lost 5 bases; unmatched junction nucleotides: 14. The CDR3 sequence is 17 residues long. In nucleotides, the CDR3 is TGTGCCAGCAGCTTACAGACAGGGAGGTGGGCATCATATGGCTACACCTTC. The encoded protein is CASSLQTGRWASYGYTF.

The chain recombines TRBV18 with TRBJ2-3, with D possibly TRBD2 on 5 matching bases. Looked up from germline, CDR1 is KGHSH and CDR2 is LQKENI. The ends were cut back, 0 bases at V and 1 base at J, with 17 bases in the middle. This CDR3 is 18 amino acids long. In DNA form, the CDR3 reads TGTGCCAGCTCACCACCGATTTGGACTCCAAGTCGCACAGATACGCAGTATTTT. It translates to CASSPPIWTPSRTDTQYF. The entire variable domain, with the rest obtained from reference TRBV18 and TRBJ2-3, is as follows: NAGVMQNPRHLVRRRGQEARLRCSPMKGHSHVYWYRQLPEEGLKFMVYLQKENIIDESGMPKERFSAEFPKEGPSILRIQQVVRGDSAAYFCASSPPIWTPSRTDTQYFGPGTRLTVL.

Remarks on this clonotype: It may be a read error: a sequence one base away is much more abundant. The conserved final phenylalanine or tryptophan is absent from the CDR3, which likely points to a read error. This rearrangement joins TRBV6-5 to TRBJ2-7; D is undetermined. From germline, CDR1 is MNHEY and CDR2 SVGAGI. This CDR3 contains 13 residues. Between the trimmed V and J ends, which lost 8 bases and 0 bases, there was a span of 11 bases. The DNA for the CDR3 is TGTGCCAGCGTATCCCTGGGCTCCTACGAGCAGTACCTC. This encodes CASVSLGSYEQYL.

V usage is TRBV19 and J usage is TRBJ2-1; D may be TRBD1 or TRBD2 (5 bases each). The CDR3 contains 13 residues. In germline, CDR1 is LNHDA, CDR2 SQIVND (reference sequence). Trimming cost V 3 bases and J 8 bases, with 11 bases left between them. The DNA for the CDR3 is TGTGCCAGTAGTATTAAGGGGAGCTATGAGCAGTTCTTC. As protein: CASSIKGSYEQFF.

This clonotype was seen a handful of times. The chain joins TRBV6-6 to TRBJ2-1; D unclear. In germline, CDR1 is MNHNY, CDR2 SVGAGI (reference sequence). The CDR3 has 14 amino acids. V lost 0 bases, J lost 7 bases, and 10 bases lay in between. CDR3 coding DNA: TGTGCCAGCAGTTACTCGGCCCACCAGAATGAGCAGTTCTTC. Residues: CASSYSAHQNEQFF.

The CDR3 here is CASSQTGQGVMAAFF. DNA of the CDR3: TGTGCCAGCAGCCAAACGGGACAGGGGGTGATGGCAGCTTTCTTT. The chain carries TRBV4-2 and TRBJ1-1; TRBD1 matches at 11 bases. The germline V gene encodes CDR1 LGHNA and CDR2 YNFKEQ. The CDR3 is 15 amino acids. The V segment lost 2 bases and the J segment 10 bases; nucleotides outside the gene matches: 9.

The rearrangement uses TRBV4-2 and TRBJ2-5, with D possibly matching TRBD2 (6 bases). Germline CDR1 is LGHNA and CDR2 is YNFKEQ. CDR3 length: 14 residues. Trimming left V 0 bases short and J 3 bases short, with 8 bases between. The CDR3 here is CASSQDSSEETQYF. The CDR3 bases are TGTGCCAGCAGCCAAGACTCTAGCGAAGAGACCCAGTACTTC.

The V gene is TRBV20-1, the J gene TRBJ2-1, with D possibly being TRBD2 (5 bases). Looked up from germline, CDR1 is DFQATT and CDR2 is SNEGSKA (reference sequence). The CDR3 covers 15 residues. V lost 1 base and J lost 4, with 14 bases in between. DNA of the CDR3: TGCAGTGCTAGAGGGCCTAGCACCGAATACAATGAGCAGTTCTTC. Translation: CSARGPSTEYNEQFF.

This clonotype has a single count. A much larger clone is a single base away; this may be a read error. The V call is TRBV6-2 or TRBV6-3, the J call TRBJ2-1; maybe TRBD2 (5 bases). The CDR3 length is 14 residues. Germline V gene lookup returns CDR1 MNHEY and CDR2 SVGEGT. Between the trimmed V and J ends, which lost 5 bases and 5 bases, there was a span of 13 bases. The CDR3 sequence: CASSRLRGDNEQFF. The CDR3 DNA reads as TGTGCCAGCAGTCGACTACGGGGAGACAATGAGCAGTTCTTC.

This clonotype was observed a handful of times. The rearrangement uses TRBV19 and TRBJ1-5; D unresolved. The CDR3 runs 15 residues. Looked up from germline, CDR1 is LNHDA and CDR2 is SQIVND (reference sequence). Trimming cost V 3 bases and J 7 bases, with 16 bases left between them. The CDR3 loop is CASSIVRGLEQPQHF. In DNA form, the CDR3 reads TGTGCCAGTAGTATTGTTCGGGGATTGGAGCAGCCCCAGCATTTT.

The V gene is TRBV7-2, the J gene TRBJ1-1; possibly TRBD1 for D (6 bases). The CDR3 is made up of 13 amino acids. Germline CDR1 and CDR2: SGHTA and FQGNSA. Deletions cut 5 bases from V and 7 bases from J, with 14 bases between. CDR3 bases: TGTGCCAGCAGCAAAGACAGGAGATATGAAGCTTTCTTT. It encodes CASSKDRRYEAFF.

Concerning this clonotype itself: It may be a read error: a sequence one base away is much more abundant. The rearrangement links TRBV6-5 to TRBJ2-7; no reliable D call. This CDR3 has 15 amino acids. Germline V gene data show CDR1 as MNHEY and CDR2 as SVGAGI. CDR3 region: CASSFQDGTIYKQYF. The CDR3 DNA reads TGTGCCAGCAGTTTCCAGGACGGCACGATCTACAAGCAGTACTTC.